This TCR beta chain came from a study of regulatory T cells in long-lasting Graves disease. According to the study, TCR beta libraries were built with iRepertoire HTBI primers and CDR3-region Arm-PCR. TCRdb called the multiplex PCR reads again in MiXCR, with one record for every CDR3 protein. The sample has around 250,000 distinct CDR3 sequences, 18% seen once. This clonotype was counted between two and nine times. Time point in this sample: newly diagnosed GD, antithyroid drugs for less than 3 months. Following extraction of RNA from PBMCs, that RNA was used to make the TCR library. This same sample was also taken into another study, of T cells in Graves' hyperthyroidism and ophthalmopathy. That paper notes: A lack of ophthalmopathy progression within 18 months defined stable Graves' hyperthyroidism.

The sample consisted of peripheral blood mononuclear cells (PBMCs), taken at new diagnosis, from a patient treated with antithyroid drugs. This TCR was sampled from a woman in her 30s with Graves disease.

CDR3 amino acids: CASGGQTEAFF. CDR3 DNA: TGTGCCAGCGGGGGACAGACTGAAGCTTTCTTT. J is TRBJ1-1 and V is TRBV6-1, with 7 bases that match TRBD1. Losses at the gene ends were 8 bases for V and 5 bases for J; bases not matched to a gene: 2. From germline, CDR1 is MNHNS and CDR2 SASEGT. The CDR3 has 11 amino acids.